This T cell receptor (beta chain) stems from a study of PD-1 blockade in mismatch repair-deficient tumors. The CDR3 is 15 amino acids. Germline V lookup: CDR1 SGDLS, CDR2 YYNGEE. Unmatched junction bases numbered 4, after V lost 0 bases and J lost 4 bases. Here immunoSEQ multiplex PCR was the method, and the copy in TCRdb shows in-frame clones only, minus some. The data contain over 60,000 clones, 88% of them singletons. The starting material was peripheral blood, obtained 52 weeks after starting pembrolizumab. The gene calls are TRBV9 and TRBJ2-1; TRBD2 matches 7 bases. This receptor was obtained from an adult with mismatch repair-deficient cancer. The CDR3 loop is CASSVEGGPYNEQFF. Written as DNA, the CDR3 is TGTGCCAGCAGCGTAGAGGGAGGGCCTTACAATGAGCAGTTCTTC.